The rows below give T cell receptor beta chains drawn from one sample of a study of T cells in Graves' hyperthyroidism and ophthalmopathy. TCRdb used MiXCR to reprocess the multiplex PCR reads, holding one entry per CDR3 protein. Seen here are 700,000 or so distinct CDR3 sequences, about 16% observed once, and the top ten hold 8.4%. What was sequenced was blood. The receptors stem from a man aged 18 to 29 with Graves' hyperthyroidism. CDR3s include the opening cysteine and the closing phenylalanine or tryptophan. Each record gives: V gene, D gene, J gene, clone size, CDR3 protein, CDR3 DNA. D genes are given only for firm matches. A clone size is listed for some rows: how often the clone was seen (once, few, many), or a class if it is expanded.

v_call: TRBV20-1; d_call: TRBD1; j_call: TRBJ2-7; clone_size: once; cdr3_aa: CSARSLQGAGNEQYF; cdr3_nt: TGCAGTGCTAGGTCGCTACAGGGGGCTGGGAACGAGCAGTACTTC
v_call: TRBV20-1; d_call: -; j_call: TRBJ2-5; clone_size: -; cdr3_aa: CSATTADQETQYF; cdr3_nt: TGCAGTGCGACGACAGCCGACCAAGAGACCCAGTACTTC
v_call: TRBV30; d_call: -; j_call: TRBJ2-2; clone_size: -; cdr3_aa: CAWSAPWAVSNTGELFF; cdr3_nt: TGTGCCTGGAGTGCCCCCTGGGCGGTGTCGAACACCGGGGAGCTGTTTTTT
v_call: TRBV27; d_call: -; j_call: TRBJ1-1; clone_size: few; cdr3_aa: CASSLWGFLNTEAFF; cdr3_nt: TGTGCCAGCAGTTTATGGGGGTTCCTGAACACTGAAGCTTTCTTT
v_call: TRBV6-9; d_call: TRBD1; j_call: TRBJ1-2; clone_size: few; cdr3_aa: CASSYPPEAGGVYGYTF; cdr3_nt: TGTGCCAGCAGTTACCCCCCCGAAGCAGGGGGCGTCTATGGCTACACCTTC
v_call: TRBV6-2/TRBV6-3; d_call: TRBD1; j_call: TRBJ2-7; clone_size: -; cdr3_aa: CASSYRGRNYEQYF; cdr3_nt: TGTGCCAGCAGTTACAGGGGGCGAAACTACGAGCAGTACTTC
v_call: TRBV6-2/TRBV6-3; d_call: -; j_call: TRBJ2-7; clone_size: many; cdr3_aa: CASSPKRTYEQYF; cdr3_nt: TGTGCCAGCAGTCCCAAGCGCACGTACGAGCAGTACTTC
v_call: TRBV24-1; d_call: TRBD2; j_call: TRBJ2-1; clone_size: few; cdr3_aa: CATSDFRTSGSEQFF; cdr3_nt: TGTGCCACCAGTGATTTTCGGACTAGCGGCTCGGAGCAGTTCTTC
v_call: TRBV20-1; d_call: TRBD1; j_call: TRBJ2-7; clone_size: -; cdr3_aa: CSARQGQSHEQYF; cdr3_nt: TGCAGTGCAAGACAGGGGCAAAGTCACGAGCAGTACTTC
v_call: TRBV24-1; d_call: -; j_call: TRBJ2-7; clone_size: -; cdr3_aa: CATSDPNSGSYEQYF; cdr3_nt: TGTGCCACCAGTGATCCAAACTCGGGCTCCTACGAGCAGTACTTC
v_call: TRBV5-1; d_call: TRBD1; j_call: TRBJ2-3; clone_size: many; cdr3_aa: CASSAGTGTTDTQYF; cdr3_nt: TGCGCCAGCAGCGCTGGGACAGGGACAACAGATACGCAGTATTTT
v_call: TRBV7-6; d_call: -; j_call: TRBJ2-2; clone_size: few; cdr3_aa: CASSLSEGDGELFF; cdr3_nt: TGTGCCAGCAGCTTATCTGAGGGAGACGGGGAGCTGTTTTTT